These T cell receptor beta chains were read from a single sample in a study of T-cell memory formation after mild COVID-19. TCRdb processed the 5' RACE reads anew with MiXCR; each CDR3 protein has one entry. The repertoire consists of about 260,000 distinct CDR3 sequences, with around 15% occurring once and the leading ten covering more than 20%. Sequencing used PBMCs or a T cell subset sorted from them (not recorded which). These receptors were taken from a man younger than 30 who had mild COVID-19 (a few samples of this study predate the infection). Cell type and time point are not known. Both conserved end residues are part of each CDR3. Each record gives: V gene, J gene, D gene, clone size, CDR3 DNA, CDR3 protein. A D gene is named only where the DNA matches it firmly. Not every row has a clone size; where given, it reads once, few, many or a size class.

TRBV6-2/TRBV6-3,TRBJ2-5,TRBD1,NA,TGTGCCAGCAAGTTGGGGTTAGGGACAGCCCAAGAGACCCAGTACTTC,CASKLGLGTAQETQYF
TRBV5-1,TRBJ2-1,NA,few,TGCGCCAGCAGCCGCGTGTTCTTC,CASSRVFF
TRBV7-3,TRBJ2-1,NA,NA,TGTGCCAGCCAATCCCCGGATACTAATGAGCAGTTCTTC,CASQSPDTNEQFF
TRBV12-3/TRBV12-4,TRBJ2-5,TRBD2,NA,TGTGCCAGCAGTGAAGCGGGGGCACAAGAGACCCAGTACTTC,CASSEAGAQETQYF
TRBV6-2/TRBV6-3,TRBJ2-4,NA,few,TGTGCCAGCCTACCCCGAGGGGCGGCGGCCAAAAACATTCAGTACTTC,CASLPRGAAAKNIQYF
TRBV20-1,TRBJ2-3,NA,NA,TGCAGTGCCGCTGGTGGATATACGCAGTATTTT,CSAAGGYTQYF
TRBV6-2/TRBV6-3,TRBJ2-2,NA,NA,TGTGCCAGCAGTTCCAGAACCAACACCGGGGAGCTGTTTTTT,CASSSRTNTGELFF
TRBV20-1,TRBJ2-7,NA,NA,TGCAGTGCTAGAGATTCCTTCGGTCGGGGCCAGGGCGGCGAGCAGTACTTC,CSARDSFGRGQGGEQYF
TRBV11-2,TRBJ2-1,TRBD2,few,TGTGCCAGCAGCTTAGTGGCGGGGGGGCGTTTGGAGCAGTTCTTC,CASSLVAGGRLEQFF
TRBV28,TRBJ2-3,NA,few,TGTGCCAGCAGTCCACCCCCGGGGGGCAACACAGATACGCAGTATTTT,CASSPPPGGNTDTQYF
TRBV9,TRBJ2-2,NA,NA,TGTGCCAGCAGCGGAAGGACACCGAACACCGGGGAGCTGTTTTTT,CASSGRTPNTGELFF
TRBV5-5,TRBJ2-1,NA,NA,TGTGCCAGCAGCTCGCCGGGGGGCCGACTGGAGCAGTTCTTC,CASSSPGGRLEQFF
TRBV4-3,TRBJ2-2,NA,NA,TGCGCCAGCAGCCAGGTTTTCGCGGGGGCGGGAACCGGGGAGCTGTTTTTT,CASSQVFAGAGTGELFF
TRBV7-2,TRBJ2-2,TRBD2,few,TGTGCCAGCAGCTTAAGGGGAGGGTATTACCCCGGGGAGCTGTTTTTT,CASSLRGGYYPGELFF
TRBV5-5,TRBJ2-2,NA,few,TGTGCCAGCAGCTTGTGGCGGGGGGAGCTGTTTTTT,CASSLWRGELFF
TRBV7-2,TRBJ1-5,TRBD1,NA,TGTGCCAGCAGCTTAATCCGGACAGGGTCAGGGCCCCAGCATTTT,CASSLIRTGSGPQHF
TRBV5-1,TRBJ1-2,TRBD1,NA,TGCGCCAGTCATCTCCAGGGGGCCTCTGGCTATGGCTACACCTTC,CASHLQGASGYGYTF
TRBV6-5,TRBJ2-4,TRBD1,many,TGTGCCAGCAGTTACGGACACGGACAGGGAAGGGCCAAAAACATTCAGTACTTC,CASSYGHGQGRAKNIQYF
TRBV7-9,TRBJ1-5,NA,NA,TGTGCCAGCAGCTTAATGGGGGACAATCAGCCCCAGCATTTT,CASSLMGDNQPQHF
TRBV6-2/TRBV6-3,TRBJ1-6,NA,many,TGTGCCAGCAGTTACTCGAAGTCTAATAATTCACCCCTCCACTTT,CASSYSKSNNSPLHF
TRBV7-9,TRBJ1-2,NA,NA,TGTGCCAGCAGCTTAGTGTCCAGGAGTAACTATGGCTACACCTTC,CASSLVSRSNYGYTF
TRBV29-1,TRBJ2-1,NA,NA,TGCAGCGTTGAGGACGATTCGGAGGACGTTGAGCAGTTCTTC,CSVEDDSEDVEQFF
TRBV6-4,TRBJ2-2,NA,few,TGTGCCAGCAAAGCACAAACAGGGAACACCGGGGAGCTGTTTTTT,CASKAQTGNTGELFF
TRBV7-2,TRBJ2-3,NA,few,TGTGCCAGCAGCTTAAGTGGGGGGGCTAGCACAGATACGCAGTATTTT,CASSLSGGASTDTQYF
TRBV30,TRBJ1-1,NA,once,TGTGCCTGGAGTCGGGGACGGACTGAAGCTTTCTTT,CAWSRGRTEAFF
TRBV11-2,TRBJ1-6,NA,few,TGTGCCAGCAGTGGGGAACGGGGTTCACCCCTCCACTTT,CASSGERGSPLHF
TRBV4-1,TRBJ1-5,NA,NA,TGCGCCAGCAGCCAAGGAAGGGGCGGCCTCTTCAGCAATCAGCCCCAGCATTTT,CASSQGRGGLFSNQPQHF
TRBV20-1,TRBJ2-4,NA,few,TGCAGTGCTAGAGATCCCCGGCTTCGCAAAAACATTCAGTACTTC,CSARDPRLRKNIQYF
TRBV9,TRBJ1-5,NA,NA,TGTGCCAGCAGCGAGGGACCGACGGAGCCCCAGCATTTT,CASSEGPTEPQHF
TRBV10-2,TRBJ2-3,NA,NA,TGCGCCAGCAGTGAACTAGTCGGCACAGATACGCAGTATTTT,CASSELVGTDTQYF
TRBV10-1,TRBJ1-1,TRBD1,few,TGCGCCAGCAGCGAGGGACAGGGGAGCACTGAAGCTTTCTTT,CASSEGQGSTEAFF
TRBV24-1,TRBJ2-2,NA,NA,TGTGCCACCAGTGATCCGGGACTGGGAAACACCGGGGAGCTGTTTTTT,CATSDPGLGNTGELFF
TRBV4-3,TRBJ2-1,TRBD1,few,TGCGCCAGCAGCCAAGAAGGGACAGGGGCGAATGAGCAGTTCTTC,CASSQEGTGANEQFF
TRBV28,TRBJ2-3,TRBD2,few,TGTGCCAGCAGTCCACGTAGCGGGGGGAGCACAGATACGCAGTATTTT,CASSPRSGGSTDTQYF
TRBV7-3,TRBJ2-1,NA,NA,TGTGCCAGCAGCTTATTTTCCTCAGGGATCGATGAGCAGTTCTTC,CASSLFSSGIDEQFF
TRBV12-3/TRBV12-4,TRBJ2-3,NA,few,TGTGCCAGCAGTTTCCCGGGGCTCGAAACAGACACAGATACGCAGTATTTT,CASSFPGLETDTDTQYF
TRBV29-1,TRBJ1-1,TRBD1,many,TGCAGCGCAGGACAGGGGGTAGCCACTGAAGCTTTCTTT,CSAGQGVATEAFF
TRBV5-1,TRBJ2-1,NA,NA,TGCGCCAGCAGCTTTGGGAGGCTAATAAATGAGCAGTTCTTC,CASSFGRLINEQFF
TRBV6-5,TRBJ1-1,TRBD1,NA,TGTGCCAGCACCTCGGACAGGGCCGGGACTGAAGCTTTCTTT,CASTSDRAGTEAFF
TRBV28,TRBJ1-1,NA,many,TGTGCCAGCAGTGAGCCAGTCTTCATGAACACTGAAGCTTTCTTT,CASSEPVFMNTEAFF
TRBV4-3,TRBJ2-5,NA,few,TGCGCCAGCAGCCATAGCCGCCAGGTGCAAGAGACCCAGTACTTC,CASSHSRQVQETQYF
TRBV6-5,TRBJ2-3,NA,few,TGTGCCAGCAGTTACTACGCTACAACAGATACGCAGTATTTT,CASSYYATTDTQYF
TRBV6-1,TRBJ2-5,NA,NA,TGTGCCAGCAGTGTTGTTTACAGGAGTCAAGAGACCCAGTACTTC,CASSVVYRSQETQYF
TRBV4-1,TRBJ2-1,NA,many,TGCGCCAGCAGCCAAGATCGAAGTAGGGAGCAGTTCTTC,CASSQDRSREQFF
TRBV11-2,TRBJ2-1,TRBD2,few,TGTGCCAGCAGCTCTATAGCGGGGCGGGCCTACAATGAGCAGTTCTTC,CASSSIAGRAYNEQFF
TRBV18,TRBJ2-6,NA,few,TGTGCCAGCTCACCACCGCTTGCGGAAGGGGCCAACGTCCTGACTTTC,CASSPPLAEGANVLTF
TRBV4-1,TRBJ2-1,TRBD1,few,TGCGCCAGCAGATACAGGGGGCGCACAGGAGAGCAGTTCTTC,CASRYRGRTGEQFF
TRBV2,TRBJ2-2,TRBD2,few,TGTGCCAGCAGTGTAGCGGGGGGTGCCGGGGAGCTGTTTTTT,CASSVAGGAGELFF
TRBV20-1,TRBJ2-2,TRBD2,NA,TGCAGTGCGCAGGCTAGCGGGGTGGGAGCCGGGGAGCTGTTTTTT,CSAQASGVGAGELFF
TRBV24-1,TRBJ1-2,TRBD1,NA,TGTGCCACCAAGACAGGGATACTTTATGGCTACACCTTC,CATKTGILYGYTF
TRBV5-1,TRBJ2-4,TRBD1,few,TGCGCCAGCAGCTTGGCCGGGTTCCGGACAGGGGGAAACATTCAGTACTTC,CASSLAGFRTGGNIQYF
TRBV12-3/TRBV12-4,TRBJ2-6,NA,many,TGTGCCAGCAGTTTTTCCTCCGGGGCCAACGTCCTGACTTTC,CASSFSSGANVLTF
TRBV12-3/TRBV12-4,TRBJ1-4,TRBD1,NA,TGTGCCAGCAGTTTGCGGGACAGGGGGCGCGGGGAAAAACTGTTTTTT,CASSLRDRGRGEKLFF
TRBV28,TRBJ2-5,NA,NA,TGTGCCAGCAACCTCCGGGTAGGGGGGGAGACCCAGTACTTC,CASNLRVGGETQYF
TRBV25-1,TRBJ2-6,NA,NA,TGTGCCAGCAGTCTCACCGGAGGGGCCAACGTCCTGACTTTC,CASSLTGGANVLTF
TRBV18,TRBJ1-1,NA,many,TGTGCCAGCTCACCAGCATCGCGTGGAGGCACCTTGAACACTGAAGCTTTCTTT,CASSPASRGGTLNTEAFF